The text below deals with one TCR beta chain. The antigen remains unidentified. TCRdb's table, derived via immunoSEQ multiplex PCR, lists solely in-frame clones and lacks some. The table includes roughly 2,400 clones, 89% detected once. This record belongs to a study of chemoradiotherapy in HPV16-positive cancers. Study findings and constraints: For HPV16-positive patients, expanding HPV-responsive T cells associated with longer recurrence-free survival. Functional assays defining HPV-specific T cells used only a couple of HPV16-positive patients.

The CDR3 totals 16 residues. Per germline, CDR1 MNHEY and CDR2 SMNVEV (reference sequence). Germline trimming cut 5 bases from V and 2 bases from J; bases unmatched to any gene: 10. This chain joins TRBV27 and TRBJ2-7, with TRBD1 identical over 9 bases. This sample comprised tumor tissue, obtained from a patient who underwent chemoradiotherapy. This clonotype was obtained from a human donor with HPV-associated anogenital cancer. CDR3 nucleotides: TGTGCCAGCAGTCCTCCCGGGGACAGGGTTCCCTACGAGCAGTACTTC. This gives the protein CASSPPGDRVPYEQYF.